This entry features one TCR beta chain sequence. The table came from immunoSEQ multiplex PCR; TCRdb's copy has only in-frame clones and leaves some out. The table lists tens of thousands of clones, 91% of them singletons, with about 2.2% in the top ten. The source of the sample is a study of T cell changes during pregnancy in multiple sclerosis. V was pared by 4 bases and J by 9 bases, with 19 bases between. The CDR3 totals 14 residues. Germline V gene sequence: CDR1 SQVTM, CDR2 ANQGSEA. The receptor was derived from a female donor in good health, enrolled as a control in a pregnancy study. This chain links TRBV29-1 with TRBJ2-1, with D perhaps TRBD2 (6 bases). This sample comprised peripheral blood, obtained in the third trimester of pregnancy. The CDR3 is CSVVLAPLGGEQFF. CDR3 coding DNA: TGCAGCGTTGTATTAGCGCCCCTGGGGGGTGAGCAGTTCTTC.